This T cell receptor (beta chain) was profiled in a study of blood T cell repertoires in COVID-19. Study summary: T cells, B-cell-depleted T cells, or PBMCs provided the cDNA or gDNA that served as material.

Some clones are missing from TCRdb's copy, which holds only in-frame ones; the method was immunoSEQ multiplex PCR. Of about 99,000 clones in the sample, 79% were seen once. V lost 9 bases to trimming and J lost 3 bases, with 8 bases between them. Germline CDR1 is KGHDR and CDR2 is SFDVKD. The CDR3 extends over 12 amino acids. This rearrangement joins TRBV24-1 to TRBJ2-1; a possible D gene is TRBD2 (5 bases). The sample was peripheral blood. This receptor was obtained from an elderly woman with active or convalescent COVID-19. This chain's CDR3 is CATSRGYNEQFF. The CDR3 nucleotides are TGTGCCACCTCCCGGGGCTACAATGAGCAGTTCTTC.